This TCR beta chain came from a study of T-cell memory formation after mild COVID-19. The wider study: Largely donor-specific TCR clusters were found. Points from the study as a whole: Those CD4+ clones that contracted were mainly in CM and EM (CD8+ ones in EMRA). There was a balanced CD4/CD8 profile in clones contracting day 15 to 85, and later expanders leaned CD4+.

This clonotype turned up a few times. Its target is unknown. The V end was cut by 4 bases, the J end by 6 bases, with 12 bases between. CDR1 and CDR2 from the germline V gene are SEHNR and FQNEAQ (reference sequence). The CDR3 is 13 residues long. 5'RACE with constant-segment primers yielded barcoded, UMI-tagged TCR alpha and TCR beta cDNA libraries. Each CDR3 protein is one row after TCRdb ran MiXCR on the 5' RACE reads. Among around 340,000 distinct CDR3 sequences listed, around 21% were seen once. The sequence came from an adult woman who had mild COVID-19 (a few samples of this study predate the infection). Cell type and time point are not known. Sequenced sample: PBMCs or a T cell subset sorted from them (not recorded which). The chain joins TRBV7-9 to TRBJ1-1; no clear D gene. CDR3 coding DNA: TGTGCCAGCAGCTCGGACCCTGAACCTGAAGCTTTCTTT. This gives the protein CASSSDPEPEAFF.